This T cell receptor (beta chain) was identified during a study of blood T cells in healthy people across ages (dated by TCRdb to 2015 to 2017). Study-wide context: In model experiments, template switching captured about one uniquely barcoded TCR beta cDNA molecule for every two T cells. Donors were grouped into four age groups: young (average approximately 15 years), middle-aged (roughly 40), aged (approximately 58) and long-lived (about 90). Using deep sequencing normalized with unique cDNA molecular identifiers, the study measured how TCR beta repertoire diversity changes with age. Two additional independent replicas of 1 million unique cDNA reads from the same blood draw were analyzed for two donors (one aged 18 to 30 and one aged 80 or older). To avoid experimental bias, donors of different ages were randomly spread across the sequencing lanes.

To note about this clonotype: The target of this receptor is not known. No per-base quality is available; no much larger clone lies one base away.

What the work shows at the level of the full study, not this receptor alone: Total diversity estimates from one million sequenced T cells were considered lower bounds and underestimates. There was a strong correlation between observed TCR beta diversity and the percentage of naive T cells measured by flow cytometry. Donor CMV infection status was unknown, potentially confounding age-related changes in expanded clonotypes. Because profiling used bulk unsorted PBMCs, naive and antigen-experienced compartments could not be compared conclusively. Compared with the aged group, the long-lived group had more naive CD4+ T cells, fewer expanded clones and increased TCR diversity, a pattern suggesting age selection. As age increased, observed TCR beta diversity per million T cells dropped in a roughly linear way, and a significant reduction was already evident by age 40.

Receptor libraries were prepared by 5' RACE. TCRdb names Illumina HiSeq 2500 as the instrument used. A second PCR of roughly 7 to 11 cycles was run with a J-beta primer mix and a sample-barcoded 5' primer. A template-switch 5' adaptor carrying 12 random nucleotides introduced a unique molecular identifier onto each TCR beta cDNA molecule. Each sample yielded at least 2.5 million CDR3-containing paired-end reads. First-strand cDNA was synthesized from all RNA with the Mint cDNA synthesis kit, primed by a TRBC-specific oligonucleotide. Following uracil-DNA glycosylase treatment, a first 18-cycle PCR with universal primers M1SS and BC2_uni_R was performed on all cDNA. From the authors' description of their analysis: Normalization of each sample was performed by random selection of 1 million high-quality reads, each carrying a distinct molecular identifier. Instead of being binned into consensus sequences, reads that shared molecular identifiers were thrown out. MiTCR, run with a Q25 quality threshold and the strictest error-elimination algorithm, handled CDR3 identification, clonotype clustering and error correction. Lower-bound total TCR beta diversity was estimated with a nonparametric unseen species model using Euler transformation. Through fastp at Q25 and MiXCR, TCRdb rebuilt clones from the public reads, retaining in-frame beta chains. Each CDR3 protein gets just one entry, which takes the most common genes and DNA from the rows behind it. TCRdb's processing, not the study's, gives the V and J calls here. This sample holds 1.4 million to 1.5 million distinct CDR3 sequences; 42% were observed only once. The ten most abundant clones make up 6.5% to 10% of the sample.

The donors were around 39 Caucasian individuals from Russia, aged roughly 6 to 100 years, who were systemically healthy. Ten milliliters of peripheral blood were drawn from each donor into EDTA-treated Vacutainer tubes. Ficoll-Paque density-gradient centrifugation was used to isolate PBMCs, with at least 6.5 million per sample. Total RNA was extracted from PBMCs with Trizol reagent, with at least 5.5 micrograms obtained per sample. For every donor, flow cytometry on a PBMC aliquot measured the percentage of naive CD45RAhigh/CD27high T cells. The germline V gene sets CDR1 to LGHNA and CDR2 to YNFKEQ. V is clipped by 2 bases and J by 4 bases, and the sequence between their germline boundaries is 11 bases long. From the cysteine up to the phenylalanine, the CDR3 has a length of 14 residues. The kept DNA is CDR3 alone, 42 bases in frame from the first base.

Sequencing used blood. The receptor chain draws on TRBV4-2 and TRBJ1-1; no D gene is confidently identified. The sequence was obtained from a woman aged 18 to 35 in good health. The CDR3 region reads CASSQNPVGTEAFF. The DNA is as follows: TGTGCCAGCAGCCAAAACCCGGTCGGCACTGAAGCTTTCTTT.